One sample yielded the 8 T cell receptor beta chains listed below, sequenced in a study of blood T cell repertoires in COVID-19. Assay: immunoSEQ multiplex PCR; the TCRdb copy retains only in-frame clones and omits some. The sample has about 50,000 clones; approximately 85% are singletons. What was sequenced was peripheral blood. Source of these receptors: a human donor in a cohort sampled during active COVID-19.

V usage is TRBV7-9 and J usage is TRBJ1-1; D ambiguous. This CDR3 region has 14 residues. CDR1 and CDR2 from the germline V gene are SEHNR and FQNEAQ (reference sequence). V was clipped by 1 base and J by 4 bases, with 10 bases between them. CDR3 sequence reads: CASSLDSRPTEAFF. The CDR3 DNA reads as TGTGCCAGCAGCTTAGATTCGCGTCCCACTGAAGCTTTCTTT.

The genes are TRBV14 and TRBJ2-3; no reliable D call. Germline CDR1 reads SGHDN; CDR2 reads FVKESK. The V end was cut by 4 bases, the J end by 2 bases, with 4 bases between. This CDR3 spans 12 amino acids. This chain's CDR3 is CASSPFTDTQYF. The CDR3 nucleotides are TGTGCCAGCAGCCCGTTCACAGATACGCAGTATTTT.

The chain combines TRBV30 with TRBJ1-6; the match to TRBD1 covers 7 bases. V was pared by 4 bases and J by 7 bases, with 4 bases of the junction left unmatched. The germline CDR1 and CDR2 sequences are GTSNPN and SVGIG (reference sequence). CDR3 length: 13 residues. The CDR3 reads CAWKGQPNSPLHF. CDR3 nucleotides: TGTGCCTGGAAGGGACAGCCAAATTCACCCCTCCACTTT. Variable domain in full (rest from reference TRBV30 and TRBJ1-6): SQTIHQWPATLVQPVGSPLSLECTVEGTSNPNLYWYRQAAGRGLQLLFYSVGIGQISSEVPQNLSASRPQDRQFILSSKKLLLSDSGFYLCAWKGQPNSPLHFGNGTRLTVT.

This clone was recorded only once. This chain joins TRBV5-1 and TRBJ2-1; 12 bases are a match to TRBD2. The CDR3 has 19 amino acids. V lost 0 bases and J lost 0; bases outside the gene matches: 7. CDR1 is SGHRS and CDR2 is YFSETQ in the germline V gene. The CDR3 sequence: CASSLVASGGAGSYNEQFF. The DNA for the CDR3 is TGCGCCAGCAGCTTGGTGGCTAGCGGGGGGGCCGGCTCCTACAATGAGCAGTTCTTC.

The chain links TRBV6-6 to TRBJ2-2; D is unclear. The ends were cut back, 3 bases at V and 2 bases at J, with 10 bases in the middle. CDR3 length: 15 residues. Germline CDR1 is MNHNY and CDR2 is SVGAGI (reference sequence). This chain's CDR3 is CASSYFAVNTGELFF. The CDR3, as DNA: TGTGCCAGCAGTTATTTCGCAGTAAACACCGGGGAGCTGTTTTTT.

J is TRBJ2-7 and V is TRBV28; 12 nucleotides line up with TRBD2. Germline V gene data show CDR1 as MDHEN and CDR2 as SYDVKM. CDR3 length: 19 amino acids. V shed 4 bases, J shed 3 bases, and the junction held 16 bases outside the gene matches. The CDR3 loop is CASSYEHPGLAGRIYEQYF. As DNA, the CDR3 is TGTGCCAGCAGTTATGAACACCCCGGACTAGCGGGGAGAATCTACGAGCAGTACTTC.

This clone occurred a few times. This chain joins TRBV11-2 and TRBJ2-7, with 10 nucleotides matching TRBD1. Germline CDR1 SGHAT, CDR2 FQNNGV. The CDR3 runs to 14 residues. V lost 5 bases and J lost 5; bases outside the gene matches: 6. This chain's CDR3 is CASSTGTGVHEQYF. The CDR3 bases are TGTGCCAGCAGCACCGGGACAGGGGTACACGAGCAGTACTTC.

The J gene is TRBJ2-7, the V gene TRBV7-3, with TRBD2 identical over 14 bases. The germline gives CDR1 SGHTA, CDR2 FQGTGA. The V gene end was trimmed by 6 bases and the J gene end by 3 bases; junction bases not matched to a gene: 4. The CDR3 consists of 15 residues. The CDR3 bases are TGTGCCAGCAGTCCCGGACTAGCGGGAGGCTACGAGCAGTACTTC. Its translation: CASSPGLAGGYEQYF. The full variable domain, with the rest looked up from reference TRBV7-3 and TRBJ2-7, is GAGVSQTPSNKVTEKGKYVELRCDPISGHTALYWYRQSLGQGPEFLIYFQGTGAADDSGLPNDRFFAVRPEGSVSTLKIQRTERGDSAVYLCASSPGLAGGYEQYFGPGTRLTVT.